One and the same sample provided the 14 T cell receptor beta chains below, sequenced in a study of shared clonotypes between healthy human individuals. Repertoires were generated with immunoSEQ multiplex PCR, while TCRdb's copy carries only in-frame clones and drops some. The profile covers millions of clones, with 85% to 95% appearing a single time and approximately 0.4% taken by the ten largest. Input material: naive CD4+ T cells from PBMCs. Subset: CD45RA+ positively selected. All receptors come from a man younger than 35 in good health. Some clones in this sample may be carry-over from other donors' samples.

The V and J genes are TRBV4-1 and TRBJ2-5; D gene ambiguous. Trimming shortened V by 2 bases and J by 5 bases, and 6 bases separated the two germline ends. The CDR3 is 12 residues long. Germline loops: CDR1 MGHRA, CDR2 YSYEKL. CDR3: CASSQSEETQYF. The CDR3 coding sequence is TGCGCCAGCAGCCAAAGCGAGGAGACCCAGTACTTC.

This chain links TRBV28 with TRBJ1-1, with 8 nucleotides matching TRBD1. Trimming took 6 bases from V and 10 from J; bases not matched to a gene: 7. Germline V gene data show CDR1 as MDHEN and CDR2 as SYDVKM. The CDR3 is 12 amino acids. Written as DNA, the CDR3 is TGTGCCAGCAGGACTCCAGGGGGCTTAGCTTTCTTT. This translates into CASRTPGGLAFF.

The CDR3 bases are TGTGCCAGCTCACCACGGGCTTCGACTAGCGGATCCTACAATGAGCAGTTCTTC. Its translation: CASSPRASTSGSYNEQFF. The chain links TRBV18 to TRBJ2-1; 9 positions match TRBD2. V shed 1 base, J shed 1 base, and the junction held 8 bases outside the gene matches. Germline V gene data show CDR1 as KGHSH and CDR2 as LQKENI. The CDR3 runs 18 residues.

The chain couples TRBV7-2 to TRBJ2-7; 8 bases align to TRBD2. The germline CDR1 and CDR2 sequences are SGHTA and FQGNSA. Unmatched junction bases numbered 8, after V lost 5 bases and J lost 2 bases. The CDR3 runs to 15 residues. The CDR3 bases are TGTGCCAGCAGCCCCGGGGGGGCCGAGACCTACGAGCAGTACTTC. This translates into CASSPGGAETYEQYF.

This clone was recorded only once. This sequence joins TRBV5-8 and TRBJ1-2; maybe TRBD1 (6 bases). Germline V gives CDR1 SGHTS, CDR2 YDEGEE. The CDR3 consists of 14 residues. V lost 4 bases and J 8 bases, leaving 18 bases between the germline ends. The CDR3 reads CASSRGQIFSGYTF. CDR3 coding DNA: TGTGCCAGCAGCCGCGGACAGATCTTCTCCGGCTACACCTTC.

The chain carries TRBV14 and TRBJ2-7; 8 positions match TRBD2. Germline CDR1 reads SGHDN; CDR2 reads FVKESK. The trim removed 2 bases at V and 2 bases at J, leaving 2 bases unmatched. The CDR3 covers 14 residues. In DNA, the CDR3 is TGTGCCAGCAGCCAACGGGGGGGTCCCTACGAGCAGTACTTC. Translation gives CASSQRGGPYEQYF.

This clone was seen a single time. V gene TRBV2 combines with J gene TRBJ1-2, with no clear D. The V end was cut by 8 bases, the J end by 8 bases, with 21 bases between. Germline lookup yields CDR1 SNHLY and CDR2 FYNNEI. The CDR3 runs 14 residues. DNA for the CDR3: TGTGCCAGCCAAGAGGACCCCGGGGTCGGGGGCTACACCTTC. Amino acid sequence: CASQEDPGVGGYTF.

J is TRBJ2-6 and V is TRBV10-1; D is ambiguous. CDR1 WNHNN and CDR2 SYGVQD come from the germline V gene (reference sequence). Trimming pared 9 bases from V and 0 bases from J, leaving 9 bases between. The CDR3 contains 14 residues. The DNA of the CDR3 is TGCGCCAGTTTCACCAGCTCTGGGGCCAACGTCCTGACTTTC. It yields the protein CASFTSSGANVLTF.

CDR3: CATSRAPGAQETQYF. CDR3 DNA: TGTGCCACCAGCAGAGCCCCCGGAGCCCAAGAGACCCAGTACTTC. The chain is built from TRBV15 and TRBJ2-5; D not resolved. Trimming left V 1 base short and J 1 base short, with 10 bases between. The CDR3 is 15 residues long. Germline V gene sequence: CDR1 LNHNV, CDR2 YYDKDF (reference sequence).

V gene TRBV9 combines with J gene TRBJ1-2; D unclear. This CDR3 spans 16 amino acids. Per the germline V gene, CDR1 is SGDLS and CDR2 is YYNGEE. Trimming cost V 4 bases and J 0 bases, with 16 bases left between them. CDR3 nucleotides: TGTGCCAGCAGCCCCAAGGGAGGAGCTGCTAACTATGGCTACACCTTC. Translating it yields CASSPKGGAANYGYTF.

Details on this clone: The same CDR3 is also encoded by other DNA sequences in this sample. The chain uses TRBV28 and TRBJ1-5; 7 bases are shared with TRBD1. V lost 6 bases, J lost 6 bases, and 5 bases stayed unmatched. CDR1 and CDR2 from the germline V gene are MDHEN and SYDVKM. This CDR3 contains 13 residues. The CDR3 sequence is CASRGQGGQPQHF. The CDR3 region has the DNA TGTGCCAGCAGGGGGCAGGGGGGTCAGCCCCAGCATTTT.

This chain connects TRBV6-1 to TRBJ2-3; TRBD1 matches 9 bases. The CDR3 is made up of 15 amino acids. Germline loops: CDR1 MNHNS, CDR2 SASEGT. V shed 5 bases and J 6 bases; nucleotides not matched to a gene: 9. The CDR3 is CASSLTGGAADTQYF. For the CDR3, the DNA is TGTGCCAGCAGTCTAACAGGGGGCGCCGCCGATACGCAGTATTTT.

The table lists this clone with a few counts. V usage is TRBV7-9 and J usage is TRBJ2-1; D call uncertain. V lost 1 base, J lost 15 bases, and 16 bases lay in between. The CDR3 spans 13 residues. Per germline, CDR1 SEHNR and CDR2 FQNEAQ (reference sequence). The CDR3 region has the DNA TGTGCCAGCAGCTTAGGAGGTCTACCTCAACTGTTCTTC. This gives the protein CASSLGGLPQLFF.

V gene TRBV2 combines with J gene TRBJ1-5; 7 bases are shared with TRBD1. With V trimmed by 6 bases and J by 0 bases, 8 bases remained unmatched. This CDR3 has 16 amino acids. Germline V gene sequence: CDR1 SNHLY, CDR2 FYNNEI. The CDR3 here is CASRGQTGYSNQPQHF. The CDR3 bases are TGTGCCAGCAGAGGACAGACAGGGTATAGCAATCAGCCCCAGCATTTT.